The rows below give T cell receptor beta chains drawn from one sample of a study of T-cell memory formation after mild COVID-19. MiXCR, run by TCRdb on the 5' RACE reads, gives a single entry per CDR3 protein. The repertoire holds around 130,000 distinct CDR3 sequences, with 14% as singletons. The sample consisted of PBMCs or a T cell subset sorted from them (not recorded which). The receptors shown here come from an adult woman who had mild COVID-19 (a few samples of this study predate the infection). Cell type and time point are not known. Each CDR3 is given with its conserved first and last residue. D genes are given only for firm matches. Clone size is shown for a subset of rows, as once, few, many or a class of expanded clone.

>TRBD2|many|TRBJ2-1|TRBV7-6
CASSLAGGPGSGQFF
TGTGCCAGCAGTCTAGCGGGAGGGCCGGGTAGTGGGCAGTTCTTC
>TRBD1|-|TRBJ2-1|TRBV7-9
CASSPGTGEQETQFF
TGTGCCAGCAGCCCTGGGACAGGGGAACAAGAGACCCAGTTCTTC
>TRBD2|-|TRBJ2-1|TRBV4-2
CASSQEEGLAGGNEQFF
TGTGCCAGCAGCCAAGAAGAGGGACTAGCGGGAGGCAATGAGCAGTTCTTC
>TRBD2|-|TRBJ2-5|TRBV24-1
CATSDSRLAGAETQYF
TGTGCCACCAGTGACTCCAGACTAGCGGGAGCAGAGACCCAGTACTTC
>-|few|TRBJ2-4|TRBV13
CASSSSSGTDKNIQYF
TGTGCCAGCAGCTCGTCATCCGGGACGGACAAAAACATTCAGTACTTC
>-|-|TRBJ1-2|TRBV11-2
CASSLTRGYTF
TGTGCCAGCAGCTTAACCCGGGGCTACACCTTC
>-|-|TRBJ2-7|TRBV6-6
CASSSAYGEQYF
TGTGCCAGCAGCTCCGCCTATGGCGAGCAGTACTTC
>TRBD2|once|TRBJ2-3|TRBV9
CASSVGRVPQASGTDTDTQYF
TGTGCCAGCAGCGTAGGGCGAGTACCGCAAGCTAGCGGGACAGACACAGATACGCAGTATTTT
>TRBD1|-|TRBJ2-7|TRBV9
CASSPTRDRTYEQYF
TGTGCCAGCAGCCCCACCCGGGACAGGACCTACGAGCAGTACTTC
>TRBD1|-|TRBJ2-7|TRBV6-2/TRBV6-3
CASSYVRDRVYNEQYF
TGTGCCAGCAGTTACGTCAGGGACAGGGTTTACAACGAGCAGTACTTC
>-|few|TRBJ1-4|TRBV6-6
CASRSGSNEKLFF
TGTGCCAGCAGATCAGGGAGTAATGAAAAACTGTTTTTT
>TRBD2|-|TRBJ2-5|TRBV7-9
CASSPRGLEETQYF
TGTGCCAGCAGCCCAAGGGGACTAGAAGAGACCCAGTACTTC
>TRBD2|few|TRBJ2-2|TRBV25-1
CASSEPTSGRALWTGELFF
TGTGCCAGCAGCGAACCGACTAGCGGGAGGGCCTTATGGACCGGGGAGCTGTTTTTT
>-|few|TRBJ2-3|TRBV27
CASSRTSWDTQYF
TGTGCCAGCAGTCGGACTTCGTGGGATACGCAGTATTTT
>-|-|TRBJ2-3|TRBV4-1
CASSQTLPGGTDTQYF
TGCGCCAGCAGCCAGACACTTCCCGGGGGCACAGATACGCAGTATTTT
>TRBD2|-|TRBJ2-5|TRBV4-1
CASSHGSSSGGLYQETQYF
TGCGCCAGCAGCCATGGGAGTTCTAGCGGGGGGCTGTACCAAGAGACCCAGTACTTC
>TRBD2|few|TRBJ2-1|TRBV5-1
CASSWTSSEQFF
TGCGCCAGCAGCTGGACTAGTAGTGAGCAGTTCTTC
>-|-|TRBJ1-2|TRBV19
CASTPGAGYGYTF
TGTGCCAGTACCCCAGGGGCGGGCTATGGCTACACCTTC
>TRBD2|many|TRBJ2-3|TRBV20-1
CSAKRSRQLAGGLTDTQYF
TGCAGTGCCAAACGGTCACGACAGCTAGCGGGGGGTCTCACAGATACGCAGTATTTT
>-|-|TRBJ2-3|TRBV15
CATSILRDTDTQYF
TGTGCCACCAGCATTTTGAGGGACACAGATACGCAGTATTTT
>-|many|TRBJ2-7|TRBV29-1
CSVCRSLSYEQYF
TGCAGCGTATGCAGATCCCTCTCCTACGAGCAGTACTTC
>TRBD1|-|TRBJ2-1|TRBV24-1
CATSSGTANEQFF
TGTGCCACCTCTTCCGGGACAGCGAATGAGCAGTTCTTC
>TRBD2|-|TRBJ2-1|TRBV9
CASSVESGGHNEQFF
TGTGCCAGCAGCGTAGAGTCGGGGGGACACAATGAGCAGTTCTTC
>-|-|TRBJ1-3|TRBV6-6
CASSSGAPGNTIYF
TGTGCCAGCAGTTCAGGGGCCCCTGGAAACACCATATATTTT
>TRBD1|many|TRBJ2-7|TRBV7-6
CASSLGQGASEQYF
TGTGCCAGCAGTCTCGGACAGGGGGCGAGCGAGCAGTACTTC
>-|few|TRBJ1-1|TRBV20-1
CSARESGGTEAFF
TGCAGTGCCAGAGAGAGCGGGGGGACTGAAGCTTTCTTT
>-|-|TRBJ2-7|TRBV5-4
CASSLQGFNYEQYF
TGTGCCAGCAGCTTGCAGGGGTTCAACTACGAGCAGTACTTC